The clone carrying this T cell receptor beta chain was counted once. Its matching antigen is unknown. The entry originates in a study of cytomegalovirus exposure and HLA in healthy donors. Study results and caveats: The investigators catalogued 150 to 200 TCR beta chains as cytomegalovirus-associated.

The germline V gene has CDR1 MNHEY and CDR2 SVGAGI. V dropped 8 bases and J dropped 9 bases, with 9 bases sitting between them. This CDR3 region has 10 residues. Assay: immunoSEQ multiplex PCR; the TCRdb copy retains only in-frame clones and omits some. The sample holds about 82,000 clones, 90% to 95% seen once. The receptor comes from a man aged 18-30 years in good health and CMV-seronegative. The sequenced material came from PBMCs. The J gene is TRBJ2-3, the V gene TRBV6-5; D remains unclear. As DNA, the CDR3 is TGTGCCAGCGGAGAGATGACGCAGTATTTT. As protein: CASGEMTQYF.